The source of this T cell receptor (beta chain) is a study of beta chain features in type 1 diabetes. Study outcomes and limitations: All four CD4+ subsets of Type 1 diabetes patients contained TCRB CDR3s that were moderately but significantly shorter. Naive, central memory and regulatory TCRB repertoires appeared more similar among patients than healthy donors.

This clone was seen a few times. Its antigen remains unknown. Sorted populations all exceeded 95% purity. Germline V gene sequence: CDR1 SGHRS, CDR2 YFSETQ. Trimming took 0 bases from V and 5 from J; bases not matched to a gene: 8. CDR3 size: 16 residues. The whole isolated RNA underwent reverse transcription, so sequencing captured expressed TCRB transcripts. Libraries were prepared by immunoSEQ multiplex PCR; TCRdb keeps only in-frame clonotypes and omits some of them. The sample lists almost 350,000 clones; roughly 21% were seen once. Input material: naive CD4+ T cells from blood. V is TRBV5-1 and J is TRBJ2-5; TRBD1 matches at 9 bases. The clonotype originates from a woman in her late teens or twenties in good health. In DNA, the CDR3 is TGCGCCAGCAGCTTGGGAACAGGGGGCGCCCCGGAGACCCAGTACTTC. This sequence encodes CASSLGTGGAPETQYF.